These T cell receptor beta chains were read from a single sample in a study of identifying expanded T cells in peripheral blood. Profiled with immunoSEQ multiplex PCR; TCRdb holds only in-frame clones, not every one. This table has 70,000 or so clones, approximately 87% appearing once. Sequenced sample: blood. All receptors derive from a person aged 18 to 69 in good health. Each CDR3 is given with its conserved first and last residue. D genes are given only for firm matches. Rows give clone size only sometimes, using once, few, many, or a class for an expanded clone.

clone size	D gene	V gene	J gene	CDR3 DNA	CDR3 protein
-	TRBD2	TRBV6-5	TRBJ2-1	TGTGCCAGCAGTTACAGTAGCGGGAGTGGATACAATGAGCAGTTCTTC	CASSYSSGSGYNEQFF
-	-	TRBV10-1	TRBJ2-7	TGCGCCAGCAGTGATGGCCTGGAGGGATACGAGCAGTACTTC	CASSDGLEGYEQYF
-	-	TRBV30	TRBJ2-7	TGTGCCTGGAGTTTACTTTGGGGGGAGCAGTACTTC	CAWSLLWGEQYF
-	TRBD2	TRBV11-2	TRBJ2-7	TGTGCCAGCAGCCGTGGACTAGCGGGAGTTGTCGAGCAGTACTTC	CASSRGLAGVVEQYF
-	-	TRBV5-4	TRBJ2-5	TGTGCCAGCAGCACCCCAGGAGGGGAGACCCAGTACTTC	CASSTPGGETQYF
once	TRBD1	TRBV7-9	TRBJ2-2	TGTGCCAGCAGCCCGCGATCTGGACAGGGGGACACCGGGGAGCTGTTTTTT	CASSPRSGQGDTGELFF
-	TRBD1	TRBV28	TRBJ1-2	TGTGCCAGCAGATCGGGGGGACAGAATTACTTC	CASRSGGQNYF
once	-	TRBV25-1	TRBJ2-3	TGTGCCAGCAGTGAATTTGGGGCAGATACGCAGTATTTT	CASSEFGADTQYF
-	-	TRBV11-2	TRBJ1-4	TGTGCCAGCAGCCCCCCGGGGGGCGAGGCAAAACTGTTTTTT	CASSPPGGEAKLFF
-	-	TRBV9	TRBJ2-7	TGTGCCAGCAGCGCCTCAGGGCTTTCCTACGAGCAGTACTTC	CASSASGLSYEQYF
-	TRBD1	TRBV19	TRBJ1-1	TGTGCCAGTAAAGAAGACAGGGGCTACACTGAAGCTTTCTTT	CASKEDRGYTEAFF
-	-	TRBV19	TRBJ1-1	TGTGCCAGTAGTATCCGGGGGAACACTGAAGCTTTCTTT	CASSIRGNTEAFF
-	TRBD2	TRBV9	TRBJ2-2	TGTGCCAGCAGCCCCCTTGGGACTAGGGGGTATACCGGGGAGCTGTTTTTT	CASSPLGTRGYTGELFF
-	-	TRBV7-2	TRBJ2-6	TGTGCCAGCAGCTTAGGAGGGAGCCTTAGCTCTGGGGCCAACGTCCTGACTTTC	CASSLGGSLSSGANVLTF
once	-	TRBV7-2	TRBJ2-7	TGTGCCAGCAGCTCCATAGGCAGGAGCTCCTACGAGCAGTACTTC	CASSSIGRSSYEQYF
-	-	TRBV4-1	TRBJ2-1	TGCGCCAGCAGCCAAGAGCGACAATACAATGAGCAGTTCTTC	CASSQERQYNEQFF
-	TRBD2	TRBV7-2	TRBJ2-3	TGTGCCAGCAGCTTTCGGACTAGCGGGGCCCCAGATACGCAGTATTTT	CASSFRTSGAPDTQYF
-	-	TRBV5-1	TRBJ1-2	TGCGCCAGCAGCTCCCCCCCTAACTATGGCTACACCTTC	CASSSPPNYGYTF
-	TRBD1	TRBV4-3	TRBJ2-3	TGCGCCAGCAGCCATTCCGTCGGGGACAGGGGTTCCGATACGCAGTATTTT	CASSHSVGDRGSDTQYF
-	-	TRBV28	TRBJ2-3	TGTGCCAGCAGGCCGGGGCGGGATACGCAGTATTTT	CASRPGRDTQYF
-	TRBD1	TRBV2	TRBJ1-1	TGTGCCAGCAGTGAATGGGACAGGGGGTCCGCTGAAGCTTTCTTT	CASSEWDRGSAEAFF
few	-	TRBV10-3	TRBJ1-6	TGTGCCATCAGTAGCGGGGACAAATCACCCCTCCACTTT	CAISSGDKSPLHF
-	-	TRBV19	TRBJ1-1	TGTGCCAGTAGTCCTGCCCGGTCCCCGAACACTGAAGCTTTCTTT	CASSPARSPNTEAFF
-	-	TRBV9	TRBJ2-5	TGTGCCAGCAGCGTAGCTTCGGGGGAGAACTTTGCCCAGTACTTC	CASSVASGENFAQYF
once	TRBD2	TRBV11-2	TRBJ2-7	TGTGCCAGCAGCTTAGAAGGCAGCCCCAGACTAGCGGGCTCCTACGAGCAGTACTTC	CASSLEGSPRLAGSYEQYF
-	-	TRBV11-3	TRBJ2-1	TGTGCCAGCAGCTTAAACCTCAAGGGGGGTGTCGATGAGCAGTTCTTC	CASSLNLKGGVDEQFF
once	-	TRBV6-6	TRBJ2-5	TGTGCCAGCAGTTACGACGGTTCGTCAGAAGAGACCCAGTACTTC	CASSYDGSSEETQYF
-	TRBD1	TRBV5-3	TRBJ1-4	TGTGCCAGAAGCTTAGTCGGACAGGCGGAGCGAATACTGTTTTTT	CARSLVGQAERILFF
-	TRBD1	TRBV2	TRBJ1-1	TGTGCCAGCAGTCAGGACAGGGGGCTTGAAGCTTTCTTT	CASSQDRGLEAFF
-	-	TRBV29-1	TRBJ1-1	TGCAGCGTTCTCGGACAGACGAACACTGAAGCTTTCTTT	CSVLGQTNTEAFF
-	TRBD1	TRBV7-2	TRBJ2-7	TGTGCCAGCAGTAAGATGGGACAGAGCTCCTACGAGCAGTACTTC	CASSKMGQSSYEQYF
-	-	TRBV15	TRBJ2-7	TGTGCCACCACCCCCCCCCGGCACAGGGAGCTCCACGAGCAGTACTTC	CATTPPRHRELHEQYF
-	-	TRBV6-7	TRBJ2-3	TGTGCCAGCAGACCAGCAGATACGCAGTATTTT	CASRPADTQYF
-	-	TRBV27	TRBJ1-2	TGTGCCAGCAGTGGGGGGAAGGGGATAGATGGCTACACCTTC	CASSGGKGIDGYTF
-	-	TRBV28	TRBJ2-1	TGTGCCAGCAGTTTAGGGATAGGCGGAAGCTCCTACAATGAGCAGTTCTTC	CASSLGIGGSSYNEQFF
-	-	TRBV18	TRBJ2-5	TGTGCCAGCTCACCACCGGAACAGGGAGGCGAGACCCAGTACTTC	CASSPPEQGGETQYF
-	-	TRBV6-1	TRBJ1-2	TGTGCCAGCAGTTTCTTGGAGGCTGGCTACACCTTC	CASSFLEAGYTF
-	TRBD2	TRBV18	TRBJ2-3	TGTGCCAGCTCACCACCTACCGGACTAGCGGCAGATACGCAGTATTTT	CASSPPTGLAADTQYF
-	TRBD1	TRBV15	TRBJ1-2	TGTGCCACCAGCAGAGGAGGGGGCTCGAGCAGCTATGGCTACACCTTC	CATSRGGGSSSYGYTF
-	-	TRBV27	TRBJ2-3	TGTGCCAGCAGACTCGTGGGTGGCACAGATACGCAGTATTTT	CASRLVGGTDTQYF
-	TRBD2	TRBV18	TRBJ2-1	TGTGCCAGCTCAGTAGCGGGAGGCCTCTACAATGAGCAGTTCTTC	CASSVAGGLYNEQFF
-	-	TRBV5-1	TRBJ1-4	TGCGCCAGTCAACAGGGAATTGCAACTAATGAAAAACTGTTTTTT	CASQQGIATNEKLFF
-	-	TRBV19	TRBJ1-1	TGTGCCAGTAGTAACGGGGGGCTTCGCACTGAAGCTTTCTTT	CASSNGGLRTEAFF
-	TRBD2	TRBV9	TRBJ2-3	TGTGCCAGCAGCCGGACTAGCGGGGGCCTCACAGATACGCAGTATTTT	CASSRTSGGLTDTQYF
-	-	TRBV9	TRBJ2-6	TGTGCCAGCAGCGTCGACGGGGGCCCAAGTTACTCTGGGGCCAACGTCCTGACTTTC	CASSVDGGPSYSGANVLTF
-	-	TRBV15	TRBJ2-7	TGTGCCACCAGCATCGCGAGCTCCTACGAGCAGTACTTC	CATSIASSYEQYF
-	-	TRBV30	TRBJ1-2	TGTGCCTCGACAGTTCATAACTATGGCTACACCTTC	CASTVHNYGYTF
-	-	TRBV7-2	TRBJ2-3	TGTGCCAGCAGCTTAGATGTTACGCAGTATTTT	CASSLDVTQYF
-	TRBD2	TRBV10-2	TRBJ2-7	TGCGCCAGCAGTGGCTGGAGCGGGAGCGTCGACGAGCAGTACTTC	CASSGWSGSVDEQYF
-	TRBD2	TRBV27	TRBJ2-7	TGTGCCAGCAGTCCTGGGACTAGCGGGGGGATCTACGAGCAGTACTTC	CASSPGTSGGIYEQYF